A single sample is the source of the 24 T cell receptor beta chains below, sequenced in a study of blood T cell repertoires in COVID-19. Data came from immunoSEQ multiplex PCR; TCRdb stores just in-frame clones and leaves some out. The sample contains some 300,000 clones, around 88% of which appear only once. Input material: peripheral blood. Receptor source: a woman aged 25 to 39 who had recovered from COVID-19.

The CDR3, as DNA: TGTGCCAGCAGTTTGACTTACAATGAGCAGTTCTTC. Its protein is CASSLTYNEQFF. The chain has TRBV12-3 or TRBV12-4 and TRBJ2-1, with D hard to call. Trimming removed 3 bases at V and 4 bases at J, with 4 bases between. The CDR3 totals 12 residues.

In DNA form, the CDR3 reads TGTGCCAGCAGCTCCCGGACAGGGCCTAATGAAAAACTGTTTTTT. Its protein product is CASSSRTGPNEKLFF. This rearrangement joins TRBV11-2 to TRBJ1-4; 8 bases agree with TRBD1. The V gene end was trimmed by 4 bases and the J gene end by 3 bases; junction bases not matched to a gene: 4. CDR3 length: 15 residues. Looked up from germline, CDR1 is SGHAT and CDR2 is FQNNGV.

This chain joins TRBV19 and TRBJ1-1; D not certain. Deletions cut 4 bases from V and 1 base from J, with 10 bases between. The CDR3 sequence is 14 residues long. CDR1 and CDR2 from the germline V gene are LNHDA and SQIVND (reference sequence). The CDR3 region has the DNA TGTGCCAGTAGTACGGCAACAGCGAACACTGAAGCTTTCTTT. Translated: CASSTATANTEAFF.

This clone was picked up a small number of times. DNA of the CDR3: TGTGCCAGCAGGTCGACAGGCACTGAAGCTTTCTTT. Translating it yields CASRSTGTEAFF. The genes are TRBV2 and TRBJ1-1; TRBD1 might be the D (6 bases). V was shortened by 6 bases and J by 4 bases, with 9 bases between the two germline ends. The CDR3 contains 12 residues. CDR1 is SNHLY and CDR2 is FYNNEI in the germline V gene.

The rearrangement uses TRBV27 and TRBJ1-6, with unresolved D. V was trimmed by 0 bases and J by 4 bases, leaving 7 bases between them. From germline, CDR1 is MNHEY and CDR2 SMNVEV (reference sequence). The CDR3 loop spans 15 amino acids. The DNA for the CDR3 is TGTGCCAGCAGTTTATCTAGTTTTTATAATTCACCCCTCCACTTT. As protein: CASSLSSFYNSPLHF.

This chain connects TRBV7-7 to TRBJ2-7, with TRBD2 identical over 12 bases. V dropped 5 bases and J dropped 4; count of bases not matched to a gene: 3. The CDR3 covers 14 residues. Germline assignment: CDR1 SSHAT and CDR2 FNYEAQ (reference sequence). The CDR3 sequence: CASSPGTSGYEQYF. In nucleotides, the CDR3 is TGTGCCAGCAGCCCCGGGACTAGCGGGTACGAGCAGTACTTC.

This clone was picked up one time. This rearrangement joins TRBV7-3 to TRBJ1-6; D is uncertain. The CDR3 loop spans 15 amino acids. V lost 1 base, J lost 7 bases, and 11 bases lay in between. CDR1 is SGHTA and CDR2 is FQGTGA in the germline V gene. The CDR3 loop is CASSLIGSRNSPLHF. The CDR3 nucleotides are TGTGCCAGCAGCTTAATCGGGTCACGGAATTCACCCCTCCACTTT.

The chain is built from TRBV9 and TRBJ1-5; D call uncertain. CDR1 is SGDLS and CDR2 is YYNGEE in the germline V gene. V was cut by 0 bases and J by 5 bases, with 9 bases left in between. The CDR3 length is 14 residues. CDR3 bases: TGTGCCAGCAGCGTAGACAGTTTCCATCAGCCCCAGCATTTT. Protein product: CASSVDSFHQPQHF.

The chain links TRBV28 to TRBJ1-2; no firm D call. In germline, CDR1 is MDHEN, CDR2 SYDVKM. The length of the CDR3 is 14 residues. V dropped 2 bases and J dropped 6 bases, with 13 bases sitting between them. The CDR3 region has the DNA TGTGCCAGCAGTTTAAAGGGCTTGGGAGATGGCTACACCTTC. Protein: CASSLKGLGDGYTF.

In its sample, this clone was seen a few times. The rearrangement links TRBV28 to TRBJ2-2, with a possible D match to TRBD2 (6 bases). This CDR3 contains 12 residues. Germline V gene lookup returns CDR1 MDHEN and CDR2 SYDVKM. V was pared by 7 bases and J by 5 bases, with 8 bases between. The CDR3 DNA follows: TGTGCCAGCACGGGGGATACCGGGGAGCTGTTTTTT. The encoded protein is CASTGDTGELFF.

V usage is TRBV2 and J usage is TRBJ2-5; the D is unclear. Germline values: CDR1 SNHLY, CDR2 FYNNEI. V dropped 5 bases and J dropped 3 bases, with 7 bases sitting between them. The CDR3 covers 12 residues. The CDR3 DNA reads as TGTGCCAGCAGTTTTGTAGAAGAGACCCAGTACTTC. Amino acid sequence: CASSFVEETQYF.

The V gene is TRBV24-1, the J gene TRBJ1-5, with 9 positions matching TRBD1. The CDR3 has 15 amino acids. Trimming removed 2 bases from V and 4 bases from J; junction bases left unmatched: 2. CDR1 is KGHDR, CDR2 SFDVKD, per germline. CDR3 residues: CATSDSQGANQPQHF. CDR3 DNA: TGTGCCACCAGTGATTCACAGGGGGCGAATCAGCCCCAGCATTTT.

For the CDR3, the DNA is TGTGCCAGCAGTTTAAAAACGGGCGGGACGGCCTATGGCTACACCTTC. Residues: CASSLKTGGTAYGYTF. The chain is built from TRBV28 and TRBJ1-2; tentatively, D is TRBD1 (5 bases). This CDR3 comprises 16 residues. V gave up 2 bases and J gave up 4 bases, with 17 bases separating them. Germline V gene lookup returns CDR1 MDHEN and CDR2 SYDVKM.

The chain is built from TRBV3-1 (or the pseudogene TRBV3-2) and TRBJ2-7; 10 nucleotides agree with TRBD1. The junction had 7 bases not matched to a gene; V was cut back by 4 bases and J by 1 base. Germline-derived CDR1 and CDR2 are LGHDT and YNNKEL (reference sequence). This CDR3 has 16 amino acids. The CDR3 DNA reads TGTGCCAGCAGCCGAACGCGACAGGGGGCGTCCTACGAGCAGTACTTC. Translating gives CASSRTRQGASYEQYF.

Only a few counts were recorded for this clone. Written as DNA, the CDR3 is TGCGCCAGCAGCTTGGGCAGCGGGTCCAATCAGCCCCAGCATTTT. Protein product: CASSLGSGSNQPQHF. The V call is TRBV5-1, the J call TRBJ1-5; D call uncertain. The V gene lost 0 bases and the J gene lost 3 bases, with 10 bases spanning the gap. The CDR3 length is 15 residues. The germline V gene has CDR1 SGHRS and CDR2 YFSETQ.

This rearrangement joins TRBV5-1 to TRBJ1-2, with a weak D call TRBD1 (6 bases). V was clipped by 0 bases and J by 4 bases, with 10 bases between them. The V gene's germline CDR1 is SGHRS and CDR2 YFSETQ. This CDR3 is 14 amino acids long. The CDR3: CASSLAGTLYGYTF. CDR3 sequence (DNA): TGCGCCAGCAGCTTGGCCGGGACACTCTATGGCTACACCTTC.

This clone was seen once. This sequence joins TRBV6-5 and TRBJ1-4; the match to TRBD1 covers 9 bases. Germline assignment: CDR1 MNHEY and CDR2 SVGAGI. The CDR3 is made up of 16 amino acids. Losses at the gene ends were 2 bases for V and 6 bases for J; bases not matched to a gene: 7. The CDR3 nucleotides are TGTGCCAGCAGTTACCGCATACAGGGGGCGGATGAAAAACTGTTTTTT. It yields the protein CASSYRIQGADEKLFF.

The chain recombines TRBV27 with TRBJ1-4; TRBD1 aligns across 12 bases. In germline, CDR1 is MNHEY, CDR2 SMNVEV (reference sequence). J lost 2 bases, V lost 6 bases, and 10 bases had no gene match. The CDR3 extends over 18 amino acids. CDR3 protein: CASRTGTGGVRTNEKLFF. Here the CDR3 DNA reads TGTGCCAGCAGAACCGGGACAGGGGGCGTGAGGACTAATGAAAAACTGTTTTTT.

In this sample, this clone turned up once. The chain carries TRBV5-6 and TRBJ2-3; 10 bases agree with TRBD1. V gave up 3 bases and J gave up 0 bases; unmatched junction bases: 10. Germline-derived CDR1 and CDR2 are SGHDT and YYEEEE. The CDR3 covers 18 residues. The DNA of the CDR3 is TGTGCCAGCAGCTGGGACAGGGGCAAGATCTCTAGCACAGATACGCAGTATTTT. Protein product: CASSWDRGKISSTDTQYF.

This clone was seen more than once but under ten times. The V gene is TRBV2, the J gene TRBJ2-1; tentatively, D is TRBD2 (5 bases). CDR3 length: 14 residues. Trimming took 5 bases from V and 2 from J, leaving 10 bases between them. Per germline, CDR1 SNHLY and CDR2 FYNNEI. The CDR3 DNA reads as TGTGCCAGCAGTCGGGAAGGGACCTACAATGAGCAGTTCTTC. Translation gives CASSREGTYNEQFF.

The V gene is TRBV7-3, the J gene TRBJ2-7; 11 bases are a match to TRBD1. J was trimmed by 4 bases and V by 5 bases; bases with no gene match: 7. From germline, CDR1 is SGHTA and CDR2 FQGTGA. This CDR3 contains 15 residues. The CDR3 nucleotides are TGTGCCAGCAGCCGGACAGGGGGCGCACGGTACGAGCAGTACTTC. Residues: CASSRTGGARYEQYF.

The chain has TRBV18 and TRBJ1-1, with TRBD1 as a possible D gene (5 bases). Germline V gene sequence: CDR1 KGHSH, CDR2 LQKENI. The length of the CDR3 is 15 residues. Trimming cost V 2 bases and J 5 bases, with 15 bases left between them. The CDR3, as DNA: TGTGCCAGCTCACCATTCCGGGGGGAAGGGACTGAAGCTTTCTTT. This codes for CASSPFRGEGTEAFF. Together with reference TRBV18 and TRBJ1-1, the CDR3 gives the full variable domain: NAGVMQNPRHLVRRRGQEARLRCSPMKGHSHVYWYRQLPEEGLKFMVYLQKENIIDESGMPKERFSAEFPKEGPSILRIQQVVRGDSAAYFCASSPFRGEGTEAFFGQGTRLTVV.

The chain employs TRBV7-2 and TRBJ1-1, with D possibly being TRBD1 (5 bases). Germline CDR1 SGHTA, CDR2 FQGNSA. Trimming left V 5 bases short and J 2 bases short, with 9 bases between. CDR3 size: 13 residues. The CDR3 DNA reads TGTGCCAGCAGCCGTGACAGAAACACTGAAGCTTTCTTT. Protein sequence: CASSRDRNTEAFF.

The chain recombines TRBV7-9 with TRBJ1-5; D is unresolved. The V gene's germline CDR1 is SEHNR and CDR2 FQNEAQ (reference sequence). V was clipped by 5 bases and J by 4 bases, with 15 bases between them. The CDR3 spans 15 residues. The CDR3 nucleotides are TGTGCCAGCAGCCTAAGCCCCGACTTTAATCAGCCCCAGCATTTT. It codes for CASSLSPDFNQPQHF.